Below are 20 T cell receptor beta chains sequenced from a single sample in a study of control samples from healthy donors and cancer patients. Assay used: immunoSEQ multiplex PCR; TCRdb lists only in-frame clones, some missing. The sample holds about 120,000 clones, around nine tenths seen once. The sequencing sample was made of blood. All receptors derive from a man aged 25-45 years in good health.

The chain combines TRBV29-1 with TRBJ1-1, with D uncertain. The CDR3 loop spans 14 amino acids. V lost 7 bases to trimming and J lost 0 bases, with 15 bases between them. The germline CDR1 and CDR2 sequences are SQVTM and ANQGSEA. The DNA for the CDR3 is TGCAGCGCACTAAAGGCCGGAATGAACACTGAAGCTTTCTTT. Protein: CSALKAGMNTEAFF. The full variable domain, its missing parts supplied by reference TRBV29-1 and TRBJ1-1, is SAVISQKPSRDICQRGTSLTIQCQVDSQVTMMFWYRQQPGQSLTLIATANQGSEATYESGFVIDKFPISRPNLTFSTLTVSNMSPEDSSIYLCSALKAGMNTEAFFGQGTRLTVV.

This chain links TRBV19 with TRBJ1-2; perhaps TRBD1 as D (6 bases). Germline-derived CDR1 and CDR2 are LNHDA and SQIVND (reference sequence). The V and J ends lost 3 bases and 8 bases respectively, with 10 bases between them. This CDR3 comprises 12 residues. This chain's CDR3 is CASSMEGDGYTF. As DNA, the CDR3 is TGTGCCAGTAGTATGGAGGGGGACGGCTACACCTTC.

The V gene is TRBV9, the J gene TRBJ1-5, with TRBD1 matching over 7 bases. The CDR3 length is 14 residues. Looked up from germline, CDR1 is SGDLS and CDR2 is YYNGEE. Unmatched junction bases numbered 7, after V lost 3 bases and J lost 7 bases. The CDR3 loop reads CASSDTGVFQPQHF. The CDR3 region has the DNA TGTGCCAGCAGCGACACAGGGGTCTTCCAGCCCCAGCATTTT.

This clone was seen just once. The chain is built from TRBV27 and TRBJ1-1, with D possibly being TRBD1 (5 bases). The germline V and J ends were trimmed by 3 bases and 1 base, with 9 bases remaining between them. Germline V gives CDR1 MNHEY, CDR2 SMNVEV (reference sequence). The CDR3 covers 14 residues. The CDR3 DNA sequence: TGTGCCAGCAGTTTCGGGCAGGGGAACACTGAAGCTTTCTTT. This encodes CASSFGQGNTEAFF.

The chain carries TRBV30 and TRBJ1-2, with D perhaps TRBD1 (5 bases). The CDR3 has 15 residues. CDR1 is GTSNPN, CDR2 SVGIG, per germline (reference sequence). V was cut by 1 base and J by 13 bases, with 25 bases left in between. CDR3 amino acids: CAWSATGTFRPAATF. CDR3 DNA: TGTGCCTGGAGTGCGACGGGGACGTTTCGGCCTGCAGCCACCTTC. Filled out from reference TRBV30 and TRBJ1-2, the complete variable domain reads SQTIHQWPATLVQPVGSPLSLECTVEGTSNPNLYWYRQAAGRGLQLLFYSVGIGQISSEVPQNLSASRPQDRQFILSSKKLLLSDSGFYLCAWSATGTFRPAATFGSGTRLTVV.

The V gene is TRBV3-1 (or the pseudogene TRBV3-2), the J gene TRBJ2-3; D remains unclear. V was clipped by 3 bases and J by 4 bases, with 14 bases between them. The CDR3 is 15 residues long. Germline V lookup: CDR1 LGHDT, CDR2 YNNKEL (reference sequence). CDR3 residues: CASSHSTNTPDTQYF. The CDR3 DNA reads as TGTGCCAGCAGCCATTCCACCAATACTCCAGATACGCAGTATTTT.

This rearrangement joins TRBV28 to TRBJ1-2; possibly TRBD1 for D (6 bases). The germline V and J ends were trimmed by 5 bases and 0 bases, with 13 bases remaining between them. The CDR3 has 15 residues. CDR1 is MDHEN, CDR2 SYDVKM, per germline. The CDR3 protein is CASSTIQGSNYGYTF. The CDR3 DNA follows: TGTGCCAGCAGTACAATACAGGGTTCTAACTATGGCTACACCTTC.

This rearrangement joins TRBV10-3 to TRBJ1-2; no firm D call. This CDR3 has 15 amino acids. Germline lookup yields CDR1 ENHRY and CDR2 SYGVKD. V shed 0 bases and J shed 0 bases, with 8 bases lying between them. CDR3 sequence reads: CAISESAGSNYGYTF. The DNA for the CDR3 is TGTGCCATCAGTGAGTCCGCAGGCTCTAACTATGGCTACACCTTC.

This CDR3 reads CSVEKSTSEQFF. In DNA, the CDR3 is TGCAGCGTAGAAAAATCAACTAGCGAGCAGTTCTTC. The chain recombines TRBV29-1 with TRBJ2-1, with a tentative D call TRBD2 (6 bases). Looked up from germline, CDR1 is SQVTM and CDR2 is ANQGSEA. V lost 6 bases, J lost 10 bases, and 16 bases lay in between. The CDR3 has 12 amino acids.

Here the CDR3 DNA reads TGTGCCAGCAGTTTTCGGACAGGGGCGGGGGAGCAGTACTTC. Translated, it gives CASSFRTGAGEQYF. The chain recombines TRBV6-2 or TRBV6-3 with TRBJ2-7; 9 nucleotides align to TRBD1. CDR1 and CDR2 (germline): MNHEY, SVGEGT. V was clipped by 4 bases and J by 7 bases; unmatched bases: 8. The CDR3 contains 14 residues.

CDR3 residues: CASSLAELYTEAFF. In DNA, the CDR3 is TGCGCCAGCAGCTTGGCAGAGTTATACACTGAAGCTTTCTTT. The chain couples TRBV5-1 to TRBJ1-1, with no clear D. V was cut by 0 bases and J by 3 bases, with 9 bases left in between. The CDR3 covers 14 residues. Looked up from germline, CDR1 is SGHRS and CDR2 is YFSETQ.

This chain joins TRBV10-1 and TRBJ1-6; 7 bases map to TRBD1. This CDR3 comprises 14 residues. V shed 8 bases and J 7 bases; nucleotides not matched to a gene: 8. Per germline, CDR1 WNHNN and CDR2 SYGVQD (reference sequence). The CDR3 is CASGSGTANSPLHF. CDR3 sequence (DNA): TGCGCCAGCGGGTCCGGGACAGCGAATTCACCCCTCCACTTT.

The V call is TRBV28, the J call TRBJ1-2, with 8 nucleotides matching TRBD1. Germline CDR1 and CDR2: MDHEN and SYDVKM. Trimming took 3 bases from V and 4 from J; bases not matched to a gene: 4. The CDR3 length is 14 residues. The CDR3 reads CASSFGDRFYGYTF. The CDR3 nucleotides read TGTGCCAGCAGTTTCGGGGACAGGTTCTATGGCTACACCTTC.

This chain uses TRBV7-2 with TRBJ2-5; 8 nucleotides line up with TRBD2. V lost 8 bases and J lost 4; bases outside the gene matches: 9. CDR3 size: 14 residues. The germline gives CDR1 SGHTA, CDR2 FQGNSA. The CDR3: CASLPGGASETQYF. Written as DNA, the CDR3 is TGTGCCAGCTTACCGGGGGGGGCGTCAGAGACCCAGTACTTC. The full variable domain, rest sourced from reference TRBV7-2 and TRBJ2-5, is GAGVSQSPSNKVTEKGKDVELRCDPISGHTALYWYRQSLGQGLEFLIYFQGNSAPDKSGLPSDRFSAERTGGSVSTLTIQRTQQEDSAVYLCASLPGGASETQYFGPGTRLLVL.

V gene TRBV18 combines with J gene TRBJ1-1; the D gene is possibly TRBD1 (6 bases). Trimming left V 3 bases short and J 3 bases short, with 8 bases between. The CDR3 is made up of 13 amino acids. Germline CDR1 reads KGHSH; CDR2 reads LQKENI. CDR3 nucleotide sequence: TGTGCCAGCTCACCCCCAGGGGACACTGAAGCTTTCTTT. It encodes CASSPPGDTEAFF.

The chain combines TRBV15 with TRBJ1-4; D unclear. This CDR3 is 13 amino acids long. Trimming took off 1 base at V and 5 bases at J, with 5 bases between the two ends. Germline lookup yields CDR1 LNHNV and CDR2 YYDKDF (reference sequence). The CDR3 spells CATSRGNNEKLFF. CDR3 DNA: TGTGCCACCAGCAGAGGGAACAATGAAAAACTGTTTTTT.

V usage is TRBV12-3 or TRBV12-4 and J usage is TRBJ1-5; D gene unclear. V lost 5 bases, J lost 5 bases, and 10 bases lay in between. The CDR3 consists of 13 residues. CDR3: CASSIRAHQPQHF. The DNA of the CDR3 is TGTGCCAGCAGTATCCGGGCCCATCAGCCCCAGCATTTT.

The V and J genes are TRBV7-3 and TRBJ1-1, with D possibly being TRBD1 (5 bases). CDR3 size: 13 residues. V was trimmed by 5 bases and J by 4 bases, leaving 11 bases between them. Germline CDR1 SGHTA, CDR2 FQGTGA. The CDR3 coding sequence is TGTGCCAGCAGCCCCGGGGGGTCCACTGAAGCTTTCTTT. Residues: CASSPGGSTEAFF.

This chain links TRBV7-9 with TRBJ1-4, with TRBD1 identical over 7 bases. V lost 2 bases and J lost 8; bases outside the gene matches: 5. This CDR3 has 14 residues. Germline CDR1 and CDR2: SEHNR and FQNEAQ (reference sequence). CDR3 in DNA: TGTGCCAGCAGCTTAAACAGGGGAAGAGAAAAACTGTTTTTT. It specifies CASSLNRGREKLFF. The full variable domain, with the rest looked up from reference TRBV7-9 and TRBJ1-4, is DTGVSQNPRHKITKRGQNVTFRCDPISEHNRLYWYRQTLGQGPEFLTYFQNEAQLEKSRLLSDRFSAERPKGSFSTLEIQRTEQGDSAMYLCASSLNRGREKLFFGSGTQLSVL.

The CDR3 loop is CASNGNPNSPLHF. CDR3 DNA: TGCGCCAGCAACGGGAACCCGAATTCACCCCTCCACTTT. The V and J genes are TRBV10-1 and TRBJ1-6, with no clear D. The V end lost 7 bases, the J end lost 7 bases, and 11 bases lay between the germline ends. This CDR3 has 13 amino acids. Looked up from germline, CDR1 is WNHNN and CDR2 is SYGVQD (reference sequence).